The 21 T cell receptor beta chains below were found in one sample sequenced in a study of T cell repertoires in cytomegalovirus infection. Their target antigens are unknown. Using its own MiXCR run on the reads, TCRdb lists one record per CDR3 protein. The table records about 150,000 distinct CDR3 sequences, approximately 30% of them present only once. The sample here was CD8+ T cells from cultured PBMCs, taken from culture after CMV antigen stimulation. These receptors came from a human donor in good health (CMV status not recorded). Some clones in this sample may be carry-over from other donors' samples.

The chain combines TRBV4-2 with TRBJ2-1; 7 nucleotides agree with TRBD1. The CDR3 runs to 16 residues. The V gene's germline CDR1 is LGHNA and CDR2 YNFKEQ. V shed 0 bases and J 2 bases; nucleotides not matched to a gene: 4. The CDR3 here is CASSQEQGVPYNEQFF. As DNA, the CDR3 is TGTGCCAGCAGCCAAGAGCAGGGGGTACCCTACAATGAGCAGTTCTTC.

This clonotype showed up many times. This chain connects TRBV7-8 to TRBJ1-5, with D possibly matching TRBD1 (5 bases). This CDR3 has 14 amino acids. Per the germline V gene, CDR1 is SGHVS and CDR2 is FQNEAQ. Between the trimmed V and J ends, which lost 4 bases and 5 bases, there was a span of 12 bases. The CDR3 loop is CASSSLRGDQPQHF. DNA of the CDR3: TGTGCCAGCAGCTCCCTTCGGGGGGATCAGCCCCAGCATTTT.

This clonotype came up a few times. The CDR3 loop reads CAWTPYQWDSYYGYTF. The DNA for the CDR3 is TGTGCCTGGACCCCGTATCAGTGGGACAGCTACTATGGCTACACCTTC. The chain combines TRBV30 with TRBJ1-2; 7 bases are a match to TRBD1. Germline-derived CDR1 and CDR2 are GTSNPN and SVGIG (reference sequence). V gave up 4 bases and J gave up 3 bases; unmatched junction bases: 14. CDR3 length: 16 amino acids.

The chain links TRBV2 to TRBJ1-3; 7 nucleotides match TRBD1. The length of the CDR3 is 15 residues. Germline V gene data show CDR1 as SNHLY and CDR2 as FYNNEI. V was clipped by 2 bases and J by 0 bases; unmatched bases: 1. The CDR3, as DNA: TGTGCCAGCAGTGAATACAGGGGCTCTGGAAACACCATATATTTT. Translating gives CASSEYRGSGNTIYF.

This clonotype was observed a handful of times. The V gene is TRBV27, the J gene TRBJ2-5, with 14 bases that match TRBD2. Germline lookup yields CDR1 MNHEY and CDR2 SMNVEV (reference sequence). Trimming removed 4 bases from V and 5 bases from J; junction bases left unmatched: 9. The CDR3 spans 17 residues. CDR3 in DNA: TGTGCCAGCAGTTCGCGACTAGCGGGGGGGCCTGGGGAGACCCAGTACTTC. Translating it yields CASSSRLAGGPGETQYF.

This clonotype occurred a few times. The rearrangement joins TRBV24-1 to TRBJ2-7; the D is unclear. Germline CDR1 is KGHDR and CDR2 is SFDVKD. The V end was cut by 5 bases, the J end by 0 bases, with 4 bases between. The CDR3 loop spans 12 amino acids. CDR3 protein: CATSGHSYEQYF. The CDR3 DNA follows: TGTGCCACCAGTGGCCACTCCTACGAGCAGTACTTC.

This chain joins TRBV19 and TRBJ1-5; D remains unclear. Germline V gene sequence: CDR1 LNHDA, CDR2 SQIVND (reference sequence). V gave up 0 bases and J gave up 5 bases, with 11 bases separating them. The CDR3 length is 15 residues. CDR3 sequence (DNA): TGTGCCAGTAGTATAGAGGCAGGCCCAGATCAGCCCCAGCATTTT. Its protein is CASSIEAGPDQPQHF.

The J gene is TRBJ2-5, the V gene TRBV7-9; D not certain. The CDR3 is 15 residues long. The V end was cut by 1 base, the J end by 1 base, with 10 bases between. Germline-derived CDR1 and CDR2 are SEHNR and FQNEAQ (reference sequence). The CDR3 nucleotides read TGTGCCAGCAGCTTAGGGTACGGGTTCCAAGAGACCCAGTACTTC. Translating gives CASSLGYGFQETQYF.

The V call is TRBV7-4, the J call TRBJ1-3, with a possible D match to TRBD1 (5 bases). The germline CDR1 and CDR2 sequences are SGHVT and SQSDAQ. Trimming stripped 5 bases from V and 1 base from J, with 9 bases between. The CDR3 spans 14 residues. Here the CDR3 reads CASSPTESGNTIYF. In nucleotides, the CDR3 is TGTGCCAGCAGCCCGACAGAATCTGGAAACACCATATATTTT.

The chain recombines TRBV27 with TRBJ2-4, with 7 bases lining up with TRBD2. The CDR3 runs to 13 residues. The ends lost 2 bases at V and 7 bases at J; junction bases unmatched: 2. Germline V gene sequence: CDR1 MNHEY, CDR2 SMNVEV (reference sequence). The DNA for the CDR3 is TGTGCCAGCAGTTTAATGGGGGGGAACATTCAGTACTTC. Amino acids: CASSLMGGNIQYF.

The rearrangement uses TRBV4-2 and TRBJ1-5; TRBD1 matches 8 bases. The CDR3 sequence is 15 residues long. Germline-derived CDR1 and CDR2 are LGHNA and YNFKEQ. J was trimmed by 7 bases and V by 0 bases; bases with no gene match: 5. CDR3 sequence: CASSQDSQGEQPQHF. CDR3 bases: TGTGCCAGCAGCCAAGACTCACAGGGGGAACAGCCCCAGCATTTT.

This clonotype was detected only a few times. The CDR3 DNA follows: TGTGCCAGCAGCTACTGGACTAGCACAGATACGCAGTATTTT. Translating gives CASSYWTSTDTQYF. V and J are TRBV7-2 and TRBJ2-3; tentatively, D is TRBD2 (5 bases). Germline V lookup: CDR1 SGHTA, CDR2 FQGNSA. Trimming shortened V by 4 bases and J by 0 bases, and 8 bases separated the two germline ends. The CDR3 totals 14 residues.

CDR3: CASSRTGATNEKLFF. The CDR3 coding sequence is TGTGCCAGCAGCCGCACAGGGGCAACTAATGAAAAACTGTTTTTT. V and J are TRBV7-6 and TRBJ1-4; 7 bases fit TRBD1. The CDR3 length is 15 residues. V shed 5 bases and J 0 bases; nucleotides not matched to a gene: 3. Germline-derived CDR1 and CDR2 are SGHVS and FNYEAQ.

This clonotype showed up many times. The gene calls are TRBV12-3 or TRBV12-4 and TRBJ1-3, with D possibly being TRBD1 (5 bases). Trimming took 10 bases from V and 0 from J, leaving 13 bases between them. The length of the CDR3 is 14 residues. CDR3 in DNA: TGTGCCATCAGAACAGGAAACTCTGGAAACACCATATATTTT. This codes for CAIRTGNSGNTIYF.

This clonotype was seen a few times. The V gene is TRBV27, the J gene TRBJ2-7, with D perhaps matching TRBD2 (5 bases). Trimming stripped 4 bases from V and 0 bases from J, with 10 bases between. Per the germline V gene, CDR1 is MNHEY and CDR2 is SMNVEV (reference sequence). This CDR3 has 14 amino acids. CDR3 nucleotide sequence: TGTGCCAGCAGTTCTACGGGAACCTCCTACGAGCAGTACTTC. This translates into CASSSTGTSYEQYF.

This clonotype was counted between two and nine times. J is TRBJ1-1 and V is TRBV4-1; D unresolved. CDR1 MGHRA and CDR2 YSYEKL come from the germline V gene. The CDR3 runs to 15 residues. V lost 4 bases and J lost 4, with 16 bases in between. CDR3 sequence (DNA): TGCGCCAGCAGCCTCCCAGCGGCAGGTAGCACTGAAGCTTTCTTT. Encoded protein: CASSLPAAGSTEAFF.

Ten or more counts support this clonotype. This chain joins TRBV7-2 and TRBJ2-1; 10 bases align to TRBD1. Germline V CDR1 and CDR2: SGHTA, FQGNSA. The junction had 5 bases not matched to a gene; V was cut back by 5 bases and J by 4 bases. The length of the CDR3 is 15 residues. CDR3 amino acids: CASSDRDRGYNEQFF. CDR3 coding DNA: TGTGCCAGCAGCGACCGGGACAGGGGTTACAATGAGCAGTTCTTC.

The CDR3 here is CASSYSEGVSYTF. CDR3 nucleotide sequence: TGTGCCAGCAGTTACTCGGAGGGAGTAAGCTACACCTTC. This chain links TRBV6-6 with TRBJ1-2; D gene unclear. Looked up from germline, CDR1 is MNHNY and CDR2 is SVGAGI (reference sequence). Trimming took off 0 bases at V and 9 bases at J, with 11 bases between the two ends. CDR3 length: 13 amino acids.

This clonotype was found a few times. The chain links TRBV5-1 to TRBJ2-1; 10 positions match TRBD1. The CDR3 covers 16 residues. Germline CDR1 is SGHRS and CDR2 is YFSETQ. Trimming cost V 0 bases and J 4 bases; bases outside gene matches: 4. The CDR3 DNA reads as TGCGCCAGCAGCTTGGCCGGGACAGGGGATTACAATGAGCAGTTCTTC. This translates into CASSLAGTGDYNEQFF.

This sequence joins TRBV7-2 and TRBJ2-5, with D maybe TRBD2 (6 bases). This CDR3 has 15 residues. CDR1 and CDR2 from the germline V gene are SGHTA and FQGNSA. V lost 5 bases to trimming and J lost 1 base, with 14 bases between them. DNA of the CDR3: TGTGCCAGCAGCCTACTCGGCGGGGCCCAAGAGACCCAGTACTTC. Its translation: CASSLLGGAQETQYF.

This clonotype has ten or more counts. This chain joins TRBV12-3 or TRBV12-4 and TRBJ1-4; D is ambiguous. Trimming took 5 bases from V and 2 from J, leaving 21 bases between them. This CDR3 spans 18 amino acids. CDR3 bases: TGTGCCAGCAGTCCGGGCCGAACTTGGCCTGTGACTAATGAAAAACTGTTTTTT. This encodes CASSPGRTWPVTNEKLFF.